The 24 T cell receptor beta chains below come from one sample, sequenced in a study of HIV-infected patients and healthy controls. Each CDR3 protein is one row after TCRdb ran MiXCR on the 5' RACE reads. The top ten clones hold about 1.3% of a sample with about 64,000 distinct CDR3 sequences, roughly a fifth of them seen once. The specimen sequenced was CD4+ T cells from blood. The receptors derive from a human donor in good health.

The chain joins TRBV7-2 to TRBJ1-1; D remains unclear. The CDR3 runs 13 residues. V was pared by 10 bases and J by 0 bases, with 12 bases between. Germline CDR1 is SGHTA and CDR2 is FQGNSA. The CDR3 coding sequence is TGTGCCACCGCGCTTTCCCTGAACACTGAAGCTTTCTTT. Translating it yields CATALSLNTEAFF.

The V gene is TRBV16, the J gene TRBJ2-3; D may be TRBD1 (5 bases). This CDR3 comprises 15 residues. Trimming cost V 4 bases and J 0 bases, with 11 bases left between them. Germline V gene data show CDR1 as KGHSY and CDR2 as FQNENV. The CDR3 DNA reads TGTGCCAGCAGCCGAGGACACTCTAGCACAGATACGCAGTATTTT. It translates to CASSRGHSSTDTQYF.

This clonotype was detected a few times. This chain links TRBV29-1 with TRBJ2-7; no reliable D call. V was pared by 6 bases and J by 4 bases, with 13 bases between. CDR3 length equals 12 residues. Germline lookup yields CDR1 SQVTM and CDR2 ANQGSEA. This chain's CDR3 is CSVADSPYEQYF. CDR3 in DNA: TGCAGCGTCGCCGACTCGCCATACGAGCAGTACTTC.

The chain recombines TRBV19 with TRBJ1-2, with 10 nucleotides matching TRBD1. The germline CDR1 and CDR2 sequences are LNHDA and SQIVND (reference sequence). V shed 6 bases and J 6 bases; nucleotides not matched to a gene: 4. The CDR3 contains 13 residues. CDR3 sequence reads: CASRPGQGNGYTF. The CDR3, as DNA: TGTGCCAGTAGACCGGGACAGGGGAATGGCTACACCTTC.

The genes are TRBV11-1 and TRBJ2-2; D remains ambiguous. Germline CDR1 reads SGHAT; CDR2 reads FQDESV (reference sequence). The CDR3 consists of 12 residues. V gave up 0 bases and J gave up 6 bases, with 2 bases separating them. CDR3 nucleotides: TGTGCCAGCAGCTTAGCGCCCGGGGAGCTGTTTTTT. It is translated as CASSLAPGELFF.

This clonotype has at least ten counts. Here the CDR3 DNA reads TGTGCCAGCAGTGGACCGGGACAGGGACATGGCTACACCTTC. Amino acid sequence: CASSGPGQGHGYTF. The chain couples TRBV6-1 to TRBJ1-2; 9 bases agree with TRBD1. The CDR3 is 14 residues long. From germline, CDR1 is MNHNS and CDR2 SASEGT. Trimming at V came to 4 bases and at J to 6 bases, leaving 6 bases not matched to a gene.

In its sample, this clonotype was seen many times. V is TRBV29-1 and J is TRBJ2-5; TRBD2 matches at 9 bases. The length of the CDR3 is 16 residues. The J segment lost 0 bases and the V segment lost 6 bases, leaving 11 bases of the junction unmatched. Germline loops: CDR1 SQVTM, CDR2 ANQGSEA. CDR3 sequence reads: CSVVGSGSWNQETQYF. In DNA, the CDR3 is TGCAGCGTGGTGGGTAGCGGGAGCTGGAACCAAGAGACCCAGTACTTC.

The chain employs TRBV20-1 and TRBJ1-2; no reliable D call. This CDR3 region has 13 residues. The V end lost 6 bases, the J end lost 7 bases, and 18 bases lay between the germline ends. The germline V gene has CDR1 DFQATT and CDR2 SNEGSKA (reference sequence). The CDR3 spells CSAPDQSRTGYTF. CDR3 bases: TGCAGTGCGCCGGACCAATCGAGAACTGGCTACACCTTC.

This clonotype has a single count. The chain carries TRBV6-1 and TRBJ1-2, with D hard to call. V lost 6 bases, J lost 3 bases, and 14 bases lay in between. This CDR3 contains 14 residues. Germline V gives CDR1 MNHNS, CDR2 SASEGT. The CDR3 loop reads CASSQNRPDYGYTF. For the CDR3, the DNA is TGTGCCAGCAGCCAGAATCGTCCGGACTATGGCTACACCTTC.

V is TRBV2 and J is TRBJ1-2; D ambiguous. Trimming removed 2 bases at V and 7 bases at J, with 17 bases between. Germline V gene lookup returns CDR1 SNHLY and CDR2 FYNNEI. The CDR3 totals 15 residues. CDR3 sequence (DNA): TGTGCCAGCAGTGAAAGTAGAGGAACTACGGGTGGCTACACCTTC. Encoded protein: CASSESRGTTGGYTF.

By sample share, this clonotype is medium-sized. The chain carries TRBV6-2 or TRBV6-3 and TRBJ1-1; possible D gene TRBD1, 5 bases. Germline CDR1 is MNHEY and CDR2 is SVGEGT. Trimming cost V 7 bases and J 0 bases, with 12 bases left between them. The CDR3 runs to 14 residues. The CDR3 coding sequence is TGTGCCAGCAAATTGGGACTGCTGAACACTGAAGCTTTCTTT. Translating it yields CASKLGLLNTEAFF.

Here the CDR3 DNA reads TGTGCCAGCAGCCAAGCGGGGGGGACTAGTTTCTACAATGAGCAGTTCTTC. It specifies CASSQAGGTSFYNEQFF. The V and J genes are TRBV3-1 and TRBJ2-1, with 8 bases that match TRBD2. The V gene's germline CDR1 is LGHDT and CDR2 YNNKEL (reference sequence). V lost 1 base to trimming and J lost 3 bases; unmatched junction nucleotides: 8. This CDR3 spans 17 amino acids.

CDR3 DNA sequence: TGCAGTGCTAGTGGGGGTGACACTGAAGCTTTCTTT. Its translation is CSASGGDTEAFF. V and J are TRBV20-1 and TRBJ1-1; possible D gene TRBD1, 5 bases. The CDR3 spans 12 residues. The germline V gene has CDR1 DFQATT and CDR2 SNEGSKA (reference sequence). V gave up 3 bases and J gave up 3 bases, with 8 bases separating them.

This clonotype occurred many times. As DNA, the CDR3 is TGTGCCATCAGTCCTACAGATCGGGGGATCTCTGGAAACACCATATATTTT. Translating it yields CAISPTDRGISGNTIYF. This chain joins TRBV10-3 and TRBJ1-3; tentatively, D is TRBD1 (5 bases). The CDR3 has 17 amino acids. The germline V gene encodes CDR1 ENHRY and CDR2 SYGVKD. The germline V and J ends were trimmed by 5 bases and 0 bases, with 17 bases remaining between them.

The sample holds a few counts of this clonotype. The chain joins TRBV12-3 or TRBV12-4 to TRBJ2-3, with a tentative D call TRBD2 (6 bases). The CDR3 sequence is 15 residues long. Trimming shortened V by 6 bases and J by 5 bases, and 18 bases separated the two germline ends. The CDR3 loop reads CASSRQEGYGDTQYF. DNA for the CDR3: TGTGCCAGCAGCCGCCAGGAGGGGTATGGAGATACGCAGTATTTT.

This clonotype was counted many times. This chain links TRBV6-1 with TRBJ1-2; D remains unclear. Deletions cut 2 bases from V and 5 bases from J, with 21 bases between. The CDR3 runs to 17 residues. CDR1 and CDR2 from the germline V gene are MNHNS and SASEGT. CDR3 DNA: TGTGCCAGCAGTGAACAACCGCGCGGTTGGGAAGGTTATGGCTACACCTTC. Amino acids: CASSEQPRGWEGYGYTF.

Ten or more counts support this clonotype. The rearrangement links TRBV29-1 to TRBJ1-1; D unclear. Trimming left V 2 bases short and J 5 bases short, with 12 bases between. Germline CDR1 and CDR2: SQVTM and ANQGSEA. This CDR3 is built from 13 residues. The CDR3 region has the DNA TGCAGCGTTGAAACGGCGGCCAGGACTGAAGCTTTCTTT. This gives the protein CSVETAARTEAFF.

The genes are TRBV5-6 and TRBJ2-1; D is unresolved. CDR1 and CDR2 (germline): SGHDT, YYEEEE. The length of the CDR3 is 15 residues. Trimming stripped 5 bases from V and 6 bases from J, with 18 bases between. CDR3 amino acids: CASRLVTAETNEQFF. CDR3 DNA sequence: TGTGCCAGCAGACTCGTAACAGCCGAAACCAATGAGCAGTTCTTC.

This clonotype was seen a few times. This chain uses TRBV29-1 with TRBJ1-5; no definite D call. There are 18 residues in the CDR3. Trimming removed 4 bases from V and 4 bases from J, with 26 bases in between. Germline CDR1 SQVTM, CDR2 ANQGSEA. CDR3 region: CSVVYSLGSSRWNQPQHF. As DNA, the CDR3 is TGCAGCGTTGTTTACTCTCTAGGTTCGAGCCGTTGGAATCAGCCCCAGCATTTT.

The chain links TRBV10-3 to TRBJ2-1; TRBD1 matches at 9 bases. CDR3 length: 13 amino acids. V was pared by 6 bases and J by 8 bases, with 5 bases of the junction left unmatched. Looked up from germline, CDR1 is ENHRY and CDR2 is SYGVKD. CDR3 sequence (DNA): TGTGCCATCAGCGGACAGGGGTCGGATGAGCAGTTCTTC. This codes for CAISGQGSDEQFF.

Comments on this clonotype: One end of the junction fails to match germline, which may point to a read error. The chain links TRBV5-1 to TRBJ1-1; 8 bases are shared with TRBD1. Germline assignment: CDR1 SGHRS and CDR2 YFSETQ. There are 17 residues in the CDR3. CDR3 sequence reads: CASSRTNGTGVKTEAFF. The CDR3 nucleotides read TGCGCCAGCAGCCGGACCAACGGGACAGGAGTGAAAACTGAAGCTTTCTTT. Based on the CDR3 plus reference TRBV5-1 and TRBJ1-1, the full variable domain is KAGVTQTPRYLIKTRGQQVTLSCSPISGHRSVSWYQQTPGQGLQFLFEYFSETQRNKGNFPGRFSGRQFSNSRSEMNVSTLELGDSALYLCASSRTNGTGVKTEAFFGQGTRLTVV.

This clonotype showed up many times. The chain has TRBV28 and TRBJ1-2; D not certain. The CDR3 is 13 residues long. The ends were cut back, 1 base at V and 3 bases at J, with 6 bases in the middle. Germline V gene data show CDR1 as MDHEN and CDR2 as SYDVKM. The DNA of the CDR3 is TGTGCCAGCAGTTTATCCTATGACTATGGCTACACCTTC. Translating gives CASSLSYDYGYTF.

The table lists this clonotype with many counts. The rearrangement links TRBV18 to TRBJ2-5; TRBD1 is a possible D gene (6 bases). V was trimmed by 3 bases and J by 1 base, leaving 6 bases between them. Germline V CDR1 and CDR2: KGHSH, LQKENI. The CDR3 consists of 13 residues. The CDR3 loop is CASSPDSQETQYF. CDR3 nucleotides: TGTGCCAGCTCACCGGACAGCCAAGAGACCCAGTACTTC.

The rearrangement joins TRBV20-1 to TRBJ1-6, with D maybe TRBD1 (6 bases). The V end was cut by 3 bases, the J end by 5 bases, with 17 bases between. The CDR3 is 16 amino acids. Per the germline V gene, CDR1 is DFQATT and CDR2 is SNEGSKA (reference sequence). DNA of the CDR3: TGCAGTGCTAGCGGGGGGGCGGGAAACAATAATTCACCCCTCCACTTT. Residues: CSASGGAGNNNSPLHF.